This T cell receptor (beta chain) came from a study of T cells in Graves' hyperthyroidism and ophthalmopathy. Deletions cut 7 bases from V and 2 bases from J, with 19 bases between. In germline, CDR1 is SGHVS, CDR2 FQNEAQ. This CDR3 has 16 residues. Researchers took RNA transcripts and amplified the TCR beta CDR3 regions from them. RT-PCR in the first round (using the HTBI primer set) targeted the TCR CDR3. Each CDR3 protein gets one entry after TCRdb re-called the multiplex PCR reads with MiXCR. The sample has roughly 99,000 distinct CDR3 sequences; 16% are singletons. This clonotype was sampled from a woman in her 50s with Graves' hyperthyroidism. What was sequenced was blood. The chain recombines TRBV7-8 with TRBJ2-3; perhaps TRBD2 as D (7 bases). The CDR3 DNA reads TGTGCCAGCACCTTGGGGGGGGGCGCCCCCACAGATACGCAGTATTTT. It codes for CASTLGGGAPTDTQYF.